This TCR beta chain is from a study of blood T cell repertoires in COVID-19. TCRdb keeps only in-frame clones here, not all; method: immunoSEQ multiplex PCR. The repertoire holds roughly 500,000 clones, with roughly 87% as singletons. With 4 bases removed from V and 7 bases from J, the gap between germline ends came to 17 bases. Germline V gene data show CDR1 as MGHDK and CDR2 as SYGVNS. CDR3 size: 15 residues. Seattle patients were enrolled during active infection and followed longitudinally. This chain uses TRBV25-1 with TRBJ2-1; possibly TRBD1 for D (5 bases). Sample: peripheral blood. This receptor was obtained from a man between 18 and 35 years old with COVID-19, enrolled during active disease. The CDR3 DNA is TGTGCCAGCAGTGTTTATGGGTTCAGGGCAAATGAGCAGTTCTTC. Protein product: CASSVYGFRANEQFF.